Listed here are 14 T cell receptor beta chains from one sample, sequenced in a study of cytomegalovirus exposure and HLA in healthy donors. Both 60 Vbeta primers and 13 Jbeta primers went into the PCR. Clones were sequenced by immunoSEQ multiplex PCR, and TCRdb holds only the in-frame ones, with some missing. The sample contains about 120,000 clones, less than 85% of which appear only once. The sample taken for sequencing was PBMCs. The receptors originated from a man younger than 45 in good health and CMV-seropositive.

V usage is TRBV7-9 and J usage is TRBJ2-7; weak D call: TRBD1 (6 bases). V was clipped by 1 base and J by 6 bases, with 13 bases between them. The length of the CDR3 is 14 residues. Per the germline V gene, CDR1 is SEHNR and CDR2 is FQNEAQ (reference sequence). This CDR3 reads CASSLVTRGLEQYF. Written as DNA, the CDR3 is TGTGCCAGCAGCTTAGTAACCAGGGGCCTCGAGCAGTACTTC.

This clone was detected a few times. The sample has other DNA sequences that encode this CDR3 too. The chain links TRBV4-1 to TRBJ1-4; D is uncertain. The germline V gene encodes CDR1 MGHRA and CDR2 YSYEKL. The CDR3 runs to 13 residues. V was pared by 1 base and J by 8 bases, with 8 bases between. CDR3 bases: TGCGCCAGCAGCCAAGGGAGGGAAGAAAAACTGTTTTTT. This sequence encodes CASSQGREEKLFF.

V is TRBV18 and J is TRBJ2-7; 9 nucleotides agree with TRBD2. The V gene's germline CDR1 is KGHSH and CDR2 LQKENI. Losses at the gene ends were 6 bases for V and 6 bases for J; bases not matched to a gene: 9. The CDR3 is 14 residues long. The chain's CDR3 is CASSPGLAKGEQYF. The CDR3, as DNA: TGTGCCAGCTCCCCTGGACTAGCGAAGGGCGAGCAGTACTTC.

This chain links TRBV6-4 with TRBJ1-3, with 9 nucleotides matching TRBD1. Germline assignment: CDR1 MRHNA and CDR2 SNTAGT. Trimming at V came to 3 bases and at J to 3 bases, leaving 3 bases not matched to a gene. This CDR3 contains 15 residues. The DNA for the CDR3 is TGTGCCAGCAGTGAGGGGACAGGGTATGGAAACACCATATATTTT. It yields the protein CASSEGTGYGNTIYF.

The chain has TRBV12-5 and TRBJ2-5; tentatively, D is TRBD1 (5 bases). Per germline, CDR1 LGHNT and CDR2 FRNRAP. The CDR3 has 12 residues. Trimming took off 5 bases at V and 5 bases at J, with 9 bases between the two ends. In DNA form, the CDR3 reads TGTGCTAGTGGTCAGGGTCGGGAGACCCAGTACTTC. This gives the protein CASGQGRETQYF.

The chain employs TRBV5-6 and TRBJ1-1; no clear D gene. CDR1 and CDR2 from the germline V gene are SGHDT and YYEEEE. The CDR3 consists of 13 residues. Trimming cost V 4 bases and J 0 bases, with 7 bases left between them. CDR3 nucleotide sequence: TGTGCCAGCAGCCCCGGTCTGAACACTGAAGCTTTCTTT. Amino acids: CASSPGLNTEAFF. Full variable domain (rest looked up from reference TRBV5-6 and TRBJ1-1): DAGVTQSPTHLIKTRGQQVTLRCSPKSGHDTVSWYQQALGQGPQFIFQYYEEEERQRGNFPDRFSGHQFPNYSSELNVNALLLGDSALYLCASSPGLNTEAFFGQGTRLTVV.

The gene calls are TRBV7-3 and TRBJ2-3; no definite D call. The CDR3 length is 15 residues. CDR1 SGHTA and CDR2 FQGTGA come from the germline V gene. Trimming removed 5 bases at V and 0 bases at J, with 12 bases between. CDR3 in DNA: TGTGCCAGCAGCCTTGGGCCCACTAGCACAGATACGCAGTATTTT. Its protein product is CASSLGPTSTDTQYF. The full variable domain, with the rest looked up from reference TRBV7-3 and TRBJ2-3, is GAGVSQTPSNKVTEKGKYVELRCDPISGHTALYWYRQSLGQGPEFLIYFQGTGAADDSGLPNDRFFAVRPEGSVSTLKIQRTERGDSAVYLCASSLGPTSTDTQYFGPGTRLTVL.

This chain joins TRBV28 and TRBJ2-7, with 7 bases matching TRBD1. Losses at the gene ends were 9 bases for V and 3 bases for J; bases not matched to a gene: 5. Germline V lookup: CDR1 MDHEN, CDR2 SYDVKM. The CDR3 is 12 residues long. The CDR3 DNA reads TGTGCCAGTAGACAGGGTCTCTACGAGCAGTACTTC. Encoded protein: CASRQGLYEQYF.

The chain recombines TRBV4-1 with TRBJ2-7, with 7 bases fitting TRBD1. CDR3 length: 14 residues. Germline CDR1 reads MGHRA; CDR2 reads YSYEKL. V lost 5 bases to trimming and J lost 0 bases; unmatched junction nucleotides: 4. The CDR3 reads CASSYRDSSYEQYF. CDR3 DNA sequence: TGCGCCAGCAGCTACCGGGACAGCTCCTACGAGCAGTACTTC.

The chain is built from TRBV18 and TRBJ1-6; no reliable D call. Germline V gene data show CDR1 as KGHSH and CDR2 as LQKENI. Trimming took off 4 bases at V and 13 bases at J, with 11 bases between the two ends. This CDR3 comprises 12 residues. The CDR3 coding sequence is TGTGCCAGCTCACGCGGGGAGAGTCCCCTCCACTTT. It is translated as CASSRGESPLHF.

This clone was recorded only once. The chain links TRBV5-1 to TRBJ2-5; 11 nucleotides agree with TRBD1. This CDR3 is built from 15 residues. The germline V gene has CDR1 SGHRS and CDR2 YFSETQ. Trimming cost V 4 bases and J 4 bases; bases outside gene matches: 6. CDR3 in DNA: TGCGCCAGCAGCCCTTTGGACAGGGGGCCAGAGACCCAGTACTTC. It specifies CASSPLDRGPETQYF.

This clone was picked up a small number of times. The rearrangement uses TRBV5-6 and TRBJ1-4, with no clear D. The germline CDR1 and CDR2 sequences are SGHDT and YYEEEE. CDR3 length: 12 residues. Trimming left V 0 bases short and J 7 bases short, with 4 bases between. The CDR3 sequence is CASSLESEKLFF. The CDR3 DNA is TGTGCCAGCAGCTTGGAGAGTGAAAAACTGTTTTTT.

This sequence joins TRBV6-5 and TRBJ2-5, with 7 bases identical to TRBD2. The J call is doubtful: the DNA matches TRBJ2-7 better. This CDR3 comprises 14 residues. The germline CDR1 and CDR2 sequences are MNHEY and SVGAGI. CDR3: CASSWGGKAYEQYF. DNA of the CDR3: TGTGCCAGCAGTTGGGGGGGTAAGGCCTACGAGCAGTACTTC.

This chain links TRBV6-1 with TRBJ2-5; TRBD1 agrees at 9 bases. Trimming removed 6 bases from V and 9 bases from J; junction bases left unmatched: 14. Per the germline V gene, CDR1 is MNHNS and CDR2 is SASEGT. The CDR3 is 15 amino acids. CDR3 in amino acids: CASRGGTGSPGAQYF. CDR3 nucleotides: TGTGCCAGCAGGGGGGGGACAGGGTCCCCGGGGGCCCAGTACTTC.